The next 16 T cell receptor beta chains were all read from a single sample in a study of technical replicates of blood from a handful of donors. Profiling relied on immunoSEQ multiplex PCR, and the TCRdb table lists in-frame clones only, not all of them. The profile shows 45,000 to 60,000 clones, roughly 84% of them singletons. Material: PBMCs. Receptors originate from a human donor in good health. Some clones in this sample may be carry-over from other donors' samples.

The V gene is TRBV6-1, the J gene TRBJ1-5; the D gene is possibly TRBD1 (5 bases). V lost 1 base to trimming and J lost 5 bases, with 12 bases between them. The CDR3 runs to 15 residues. Germline CDR1 reads MNHNS; CDR2 reads SASEGT. The CDR3 bases are TGTGCCAGCAGTGAAGGGGAGGCAGGGCATCAGCCCCAGCATTTT. Its translation is CASSEGEAGHQPQHF.

The chain has TRBV27 and TRBJ1-2; 8 nucleotides line up with TRBD1. Germline assignment: CDR1 MNHEY and CDR2 SMNVEV (reference sequence). This CDR3 region has 15 residues. The V gene end was trimmed by 2 bases and the J gene end by 7 bases; junction bases not matched to a gene: 9. In DNA, the CDR3 is TGTGCCAGCAGTTTAAGCGACAGGGGCGGTAGTGGCTACACCTTC. The encoded protein is CASSLSDRGGSGYTF.

This chain joins TRBV5-4 and TRBJ2-1; D uncertain. V was trimmed by 4 bases and J by 8 bases, leaving 16 bases between them. The CDR3 has 14 amino acids. Germline CDR1 reads SGHNT; CDR2 reads YYREEE (reference sequence). The CDR3 is CASSHWATPHEQFF. The CDR3 DNA reads TGTGCCAGCAGCCACTGGGCCACCCCCCATGAGCAGTTCTTC.

This clone appeared a single time. The chain has TRBV7-6 and TRBJ2-2, with TRBD2 identical over 10 bases. The V and J ends lost 1 base and 6 bases, in that order; junction bases with no gene match: 2. Germline loops: CDR1 SGHVS, CDR2 FNYEAQ. The CDR3 runs 15 residues. The CDR3 sequence is CASSLELAGPGELFF. In DNA, the CDR3 is TGTGCCAGCAGCTTAGAACTAGCGGGACCCGGGGAGCTGTTTTTT.

V and J are TRBV7-8 and TRBJ2-1; 10 nucleotides match TRBD2. Germline CDR1 SGHVS, CDR2 FQNEAQ. V was clipped by 2 bases and J by 7 bases; unmatched bases: 11. This CDR3 contains 17 residues. CDR3 region: CASSLPRRLAGGNEQFF. The CDR3 coding sequence is TGTGCCAGCAGCTTACCCCGGCGACTAGCGGGTGGGAATGAGCAGTTCTTC.

This clone was observed a single time. The genes are TRBV4-3 and TRBJ2-7; D remains ambiguous. The CDR3 length is 16 residues. V was pared by 0 bases and J by 0 bases, with 12 bases between. Germline CDR1 reads LGHNA; CDR2 reads YSLEER. CDR3 amino acids: CASSQDRSTISYEQYF. Here the CDR3 DNA reads TGCGCCAGCAGCCAAGATCGGTCCACGATCTCCTACGAGCAGTACTTC.

This chain uses TRBV6-5 with TRBJ1-5; D gene uncertain. Trimming left V 2 bases short and J 0 bases short, with 5 bases between. CDR3 size: 14 residues. Germline V CDR1 and CDR2: MNHEY, SVGAGI. In DNA, the CDR3 is TGTGCCAGCAGTTACGCAGGTAGCAATCAGCCCCAGCATTTT. This encodes CASSYAGSNQPQHF.

This chain uses TRBV4-3 with TRBJ2-1; the match to TRBD2 covers 9 bases. CDR1 and CDR2 (germline): LGHNA, YSLEER. This CDR3 has 16 amino acids. V shed 1 base, J shed 9 bases, and the junction held 10 bases outside the gene matches. This chain's CDR3 is CASSQGVSGGVGEQFF. The CDR3 DNA is TGCGCCAGCAGCCAAGGAGTTAGCGGGGGCGTAGGTGAGCAGTTCTTC.

The chain carries TRBV13 and TRBJ2-5; 8 positions agree with TRBD2. This CDR3 has 18 residues. The V gene end was trimmed by 5 bases and the J gene end by 5 bases; junction bases not matched to a gene: 19. From germline, CDR1 is PRHDT and CDR2 FYEKMQ (reference sequence). The CDR3 nucleotides read TGTGCCAGCAGCCCCGGGAGGGGCGCCGCGTTGGGTTGGGAGACCCAGTACTTC. This codes for CASSPGRGAALGWETQYF.

The chain is built from TRBV27 and TRBJ1-2, with D possibly being TRBD1 (5 bases). V lost 6 bases and J lost 4, with 15 bases in between. Germline V lookup: CDR1 MNHEY, CDR2 SMNVEV (reference sequence). The CDR3 runs 14 residues. The DNA of the CDR3 is TGTGCCAGCAGGCCGTGGGGGGTCCTCTATGGCTACACCTTC. It encodes CASRPWGVLYGYTF.

In DNA, the CDR3 is TGCGCCAGCAGCTTGATTGTGGGGACAGGGGGCTCACCCCTCCACTTT. It yields the protein CASSLIVGTGGSPLHF. The gene calls are TRBV5-1 and TRBJ1-6; 12 bases align to TRBD1. V was pared by 1 base and J by 10 bases, with 6 bases of the junction left unmatched. The CDR3 is 16 amino acids. Germline-derived CDR1 and CDR2 are SGHRS and YFSETQ. The complete variable domain, with remaining parts taken from reference TRBV5-1 and TRBJ1-6, reads KAGVTQTPRYLIKTRGQQVTLSCSPISGHRSVSWYQQTPGQGLQFLFEYFSETQRNKGNFPGRFSGRQFSNSRSEMNVSTLELGDSALYLCASSLIVGTGGSPLHFGNGTRLTVT.

This chain uses TRBV30 with TRBJ2-1; tentative D call: TRBD1 (6 bases). The CDR3 loop spans 13 amino acids. V dropped 1 base and J dropped 6 bases, with 10 bases sitting between them. Germline CDR1 and CDR2: GTSNPN and SVGIG (reference sequence). The CDR3 DNA reads TGTGCCTGGAGTGGAGGACAGCTCAATGAGCAGTTCTTC. This sequence encodes CAWSGGQLNEQFF.

The chain uses TRBV18 and TRBJ1-5; weak D call: TRBD1 (5 bases). The CDR3 is 14 residues long. Trimming pared 3 bases from V and 5 bases from J, leaving 11 bases between. Germline V gives CDR1 KGHSH, CDR2 LQKENI. This chain's CDR3 is CASSPGGMDQPQHF. The CDR3 DNA reads as TGTGCCAGCTCACCGGGGGGGATGGATCAGCCCCAGCATTTT.

The chain is built from TRBV4-3 and TRBJ2-3; 8 positions match TRBD2. The CDR3 is 15 amino acids. Trimming took 4 bases from V and 2 from J; bases not matched to a gene: 5. From germline, CDR1 is LGHNA and CDR2 YSLEER. The CDR3: CASSPLAENTDTQYF. The CDR3 coding sequence is TGCGCCAGCAGCCCACTAGCGGAGAACACAGATACGCAGTATTTT.

The genes are TRBV10-1 and TRBJ1-3; D perhaps matches TRBD1 (5 bases). This CDR3 comprises 13 residues. The germline CDR1 and CDR2 sequences are WNHNN and SYGVQD (reference sequence). V lost 3 bases to trimming and J lost 8 bases, with 11 bases between them. The CDR3 here is CASSDQGRDTIYF. DNA for the CDR3: TGCGCCAGCAGTGACCAGGGTCGGGACACCATATATTTT.

The V call is TRBV10-3, the J call TRBJ2-7, with 9 bases identical to TRBD1. The V gene end was trimmed by 4 bases and the J gene end by 6 bases; junction bases not matched to a gene: 4. Germline CDR1 and CDR2: ENHRY and SYGVKD. This CDR3 contains 13 residues. In DNA, the CDR3 is TGTGCCATCAGTGCGGACAGGGGAGGCGAGCAGTACTTC. Protein product: CAISADRGGEQYF.